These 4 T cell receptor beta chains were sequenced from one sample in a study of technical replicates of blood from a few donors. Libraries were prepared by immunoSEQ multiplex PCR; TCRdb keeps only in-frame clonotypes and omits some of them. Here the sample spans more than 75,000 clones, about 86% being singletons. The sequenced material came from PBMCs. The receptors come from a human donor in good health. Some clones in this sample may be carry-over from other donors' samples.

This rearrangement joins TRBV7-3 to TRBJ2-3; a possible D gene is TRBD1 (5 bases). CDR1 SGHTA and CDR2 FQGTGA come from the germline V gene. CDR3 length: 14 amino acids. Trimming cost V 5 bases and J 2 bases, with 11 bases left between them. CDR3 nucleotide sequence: TGTGCCAGCAGCCCAGGGTGGGACACAGATACGCAGTATTTT. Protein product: CASSPGWDTDTQYF.

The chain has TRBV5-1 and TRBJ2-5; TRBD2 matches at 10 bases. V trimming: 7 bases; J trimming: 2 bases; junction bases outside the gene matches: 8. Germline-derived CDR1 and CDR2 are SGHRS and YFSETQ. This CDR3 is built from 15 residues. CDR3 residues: CASWPGLAIQETQYF. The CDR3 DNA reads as TGCGCCAGCTGGCCGGGACTAGCGATTCAAGAGACCCAGTACTTC.

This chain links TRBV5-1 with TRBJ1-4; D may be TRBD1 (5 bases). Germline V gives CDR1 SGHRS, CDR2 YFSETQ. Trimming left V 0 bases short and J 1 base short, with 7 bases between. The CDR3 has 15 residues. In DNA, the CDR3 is TGCGCCAGCAGCTTGGGGGGGGGAACTAATGAAAAACTGTTTTTT. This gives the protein CASSLGGGTNEKLFF.

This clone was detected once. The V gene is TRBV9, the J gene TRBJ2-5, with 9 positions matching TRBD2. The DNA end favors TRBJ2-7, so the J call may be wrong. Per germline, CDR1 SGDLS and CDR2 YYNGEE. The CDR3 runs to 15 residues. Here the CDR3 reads CASSVGTSATYEQYF. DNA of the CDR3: TGTGCCAGCAGCGTAGGGACTAGCGCGACCTACGAGCAGTACTTC.